The source of this TCR beta chain is a study of PD-1 blockade in classical Hodgkin lymphoma. Findings of the study overall: It was among complete responders that baseline diversity resembled that of newly diagnosed patients. Repertoire difference causes, possibly disease activity or prior therapy, remain undefined. CD4+ TCR diversity climbed significantly by C4D1, unlike CD8+ TCR diversity.

Notes on this clone: The antigen is undetermined.

Using immunoSEQ multiplex PCR, the repertoire was profiled, and TCRdb retains in-frame clones only, with some absent. The sample contains 30,000 to 35,000 clones, 75% to 95% of which appear only once. Deletions cut 3 bases from V and 10 bases from J, with 19 bases between. CDR3 size: 15 residues. The germline CDR1 and CDR2 sequences are GTSNPN and SVGIG (reference sequence). Each of the patients experienced relapse following autologous stem cell transplantation, and their brentuximab vedotin exposure differed. Researchers used magnetic negative selection to pull out pure CD4+ T cells from thawed PBMCs.

Sequenced here: CD4+ T cells from blood, sampled at baseline. This chain connects TRBV30 to TRBJ1-6, with D unclear. The clonotype was recovered from a human donor with classical Hodgkin lymphoma. The CDR3 sequence: CAWRSPLALLSPLHF. In DNA, the CDR3 is TGTGCCTGGAGGTCCCCACTAGCCCTTCTATCACCCCTCCACTTT.